This T cell receptor beta chain was recovered during a study of CD8 T cells in Susac syndrome. Reverse transcription of roughly 0.5 to 1 ug RNA used random hexamers. TCRdb reanalysed the immunoSEQ multiplex PCR reads using MiXCR and keeps one entry per CDR3 protein. Of about 71,000 distinct CDR3 sequences in the sample, nearly 96% are singletons; the top ten hold roughly 0.11%. Germline assignment: CDR1 MNHEY and CDR2 SMNVEV (reference sequence). This CDR3 is 13 amino acids long. Trimming pared 8 bases from V and 3 bases from J, leaving 11 bases between. Sequencing was performed on CD4+ T cells from PBMCs. This sequence was found in a human donor with multiple sclerosis. The V call is TRBV27, the J call TRBJ1-3, with D unresolved. The CDR3 loop reads CASRTLSGNTIYF. In DNA, the CDR3 is TGTGCCAGCCGCACTCTGAGTGGAAACACCATATATTTT.